The T cell receptor (beta chain) described here comes from a study of blood T cell repertoires in COVID-19. Across the study: The United States, Italy and Spain provided the acute and convalescent COVID-19 samples. Sample material is recorded as cDNA or gDNA derived from T cells, B-cell-depleted T cells, or PBMCs.

Authors' analysis steps: Reference gene primer amplification yielded estimated nucleated cell counts. Profiled with immunoSEQ multiplex PCR; TCRdb holds only in-frame clones, not every one. The D gene and trimming were derived from the DNA, and the V and J assignments and clone size from that table. The sample has 150,000 to 200,000 clones; around 93% are singletons. Germline V CDR1 and CDR2: MNHEY, SVGAGI. The CDR3 has 14 residues. V dropped 4 bases and J dropped 2 bases, with 11 bases sitting between them. Sequenced input: peripheral blood. The sequence was collected from a woman aged 45-60 years with acute or convalescent COVID-19. The chain carries TRBV6-5 and TRBJ1-2; D may be TRBD1 (5 bases). CDR3: CASSWRGINYGYTF. CDR3 in DNA: TGTGCCAGCAGTTGGCGGGGGATAAACTATGGCTACACCTTC.